The 12 T cell receptor beta chains reported below all come from one sample, sequenced in a study of shared clonotypes between healthy human individuals. Profiling relied on immunoSEQ multiplex PCR, and the TCRdb table lists in-frame clones only, not all of them. The table includes about 2,100,000 clones, more than 85% detected once. Naive CD8 cells were CD45RO-negative, positively selected for CCR7, excluding terminally differentiated effector memory CD45RA+ cells. The sequenced sample consisted of naive CD8+ T cells from PBMCs. All receptors derive from a young man in good health. Some clones in this sample may be carry-over from other donors' samples.

The J gene is TRBJ2-1, the V gene TRBV6-1; D may correspond to TRBD1 or TRBD2 (5 bases each). The ends were cut back, 4 bases at V and 5 bases at J, with 21 bases in the middle. Germline values: CDR1 MNHNS, CDR2 SASEGT. The CDR3 is 17 amino acids. This CDR3 is CASSGKWGLMDDNEQFF. The CDR3 region has the DNA TGTGCCAGCAGTGGTAAATGGGGGTTAATGGATGACAATGAGCAGTTCTTC.

The chain uses TRBV19 and TRBJ1-5; D gene ambiguous. This CDR3 spans 12 amino acids. Germline V gene data show CDR1 as LNHDA and CDR2 as SQIVND (reference sequence). The ends were cut back, 8 bases at V and 3 bases at J, with 8 bases in the middle. The CDR3 DNA sequence: TGTGCCAGTGGCATACTCAATCAGCCCCAGCATTTT. It is translated as CASGILNQPQHF.

The chain uses TRBV5-4 and TRBJ2-7, with 9 nucleotides matching TRBD1. The CDR3 length is 14 residues. With 5 bases clipped from V and 6 bases from J, the junction kept 9 bases outside the gene matches. Germline CDR1 reads SGHNT; CDR2 reads YYREEE (reference sequence). The CDR3 reads CASRDRGPTLEQYF. Written as DNA, the CDR3 is TGTGCCAGCAGGGACAGGGGCCCCACCCTCGAGCAGTACTTC.

Points on this clone: The same CDR3 also results from other DNA sequences found in this sample. The V call is TRBV5-4, the J call TRBJ2-5; TRBD2 matches 10 bases. The CDR3 runs 15 residues. Germline CDR1 and CDR2: SGHNT and YYREEE (reference sequence). Trimming removed 4 bases from V and 1 base from J; junction bases left unmatched: 4. The CDR3 bases are TGTGCCAGCAGCCCGGGACTAGCGACCCAAGAGACCCAGTACTTC. Translating it yields CASSPGLATQETQYF.

The J gene is TRBJ2-2, the V gene TRBV4-3; TRBD2 aligns across 12 bases. The germline CDR1 and CDR2 sequences are LGHNA and YSLEER. V was clipped by 5 bases and J by 4 bases; unmatched bases: 5. The CDR3 length is 16 residues. The CDR3 DNA follows: TGCGCCAGCAGCTTCGGACTAGCGGGAATCACCGGGGAGCTGTTTTTT. This sequence encodes CASSFGLAGITGELFF.

The chain combines TRBV29-1 with TRBJ2-2; the match to TRBD1 covers 8 bases. V was pared by 2 bases and J by 4 bases, with 3 bases of the junction left unmatched. CDR3 size: 14 residues. The germline V gene encodes CDR1 SQVTM and CDR2 ANQGSEA. CDR3 bases: TGCAGCGTTGAACCACAGGGGGGCACCGGGGAGCTGTTTTTT. Translated: CSVEPQGGTGELFF.

V usage is TRBV7-6 and J usage is TRBJ2-2; the match to TRBD2 covers 7 bases. V shed 5 bases and J 1 base; nucleotides not matched to a gene: 7. Germline V lookup: CDR1 SGHVS, CDR2 FNYEAQ. The CDR3 sequence is 16 residues long. CDR3 residues: CASSPSSGWNTGELFF. The CDR3 coding sequence is TGTGCCAGCAGCCCCTCTAGCGGATGGAACACCGGGGAGCTGTTTTTT.

This CDR3 is CASSQAGVSTDTQYF. In DNA, the CDR3 is TGCGCCAGCAGCCAGGCTGGGGTCAGCACAGATACGCAGTATTTT. J is TRBJ2-3 and V is TRBV4-3; D gene unclear. This CDR3 region has 15 residues. Germline CDR1 and CDR2: LGHNA and YSLEER. V lost 3 bases, J lost 0 bases, and 10 bases lay in between.

This clone was detected only once. The rearrangement joins TRBV7-9 to TRBJ2-5; 7 bases are a match to TRBD1. CDR1 SEHNR and CDR2 FQNEAQ come from the germline V gene (reference sequence). The CDR3 extends over 15 amino acids. V shed 5 bases, J shed 5 bases, and the junction held 11 bases outside the gene matches. CDR3 in DNA: TGTGCCAGCAGCCCCCGTGAGGGGGCCTTGGAGACCCAGTACTTC. It is translated as CASSPREGALETQYF.

The V gene is TRBV27, the J gene TRBJ1-1; no clear D gene. V lost 3 bases, J lost 4 bases, and 9 bases lay in between. Germline CDR1 MNHEY, CDR2 SMNVEV (reference sequence). There are 13 residues in the CDR3. The CDR3 DNA follows: TGTGCCAGCAGTTTCGGGTTCGGCACTGAAGCTTTCTTT. It translates to CASSFGFGTEAFF.

The chain recombines TRBV2 with TRBJ2-3, with D perhaps TRBD1 or TRBD2 (5 bases each). Germline CDR1 is SNHLY and CDR2 is FYNNEI. CDR3 length: 14 amino acids. V gave up 8 bases and J gave up 6 bases, with 18 bases separating them. The CDR3 bases are TGTGCCAGCCGGGACGGAGGAGGCTACGATACGCAGTATTTT. Amino acids: CASRDGGGYDTQYF.

This rearrangement joins TRBV27 to TRBJ2-7; TRBD1 might be the D (6 bases). Germline CDR1 MNHEY, CDR2 SMNVEV (reference sequence). The V gene lost 2 bases and the J gene lost 2 bases, with 13 bases spanning the gap. CDR3 size: 15 residues. CDR3 sequence: CASSLQGPIPYEQYF. The CDR3 region has the DNA TGTGCCAGCAGTTTACAGGGGCCTATACCCTACGAGCAGTACTTC.